This note documents a single TCR beta chain sequence. Its antigen is currently not known. Germline and junction disagree at one end, which may indicate a read error. Measured from the cysteine to the phenylalanine, the CDR3 is 16 residues long. The kept DNA is CDR3 alone, 48 bases in frame from the first base. The CDR1 and CDR2 encoded by the germline V gene (reference sequence) are MNHNY and SVGAGI. TCRbeta CDR3 regions were amplified from genomic DNA using the immunoSEQ Assay, a bias-controlled multiplex PCR. From the authors' description of their analysis: Within the assay, amplification of reference gene primers was used to estimate how many nucleated cells each sample contained. To quantify the absolute abundance of each unique TCRbeta CDR3 rearrangement, sequence reads were collapsed and filtered. For each sample, productive Simpson clonality was calculated by taking the square root of Simpson's diversity index across productive rearrangements. The source is immuneACCESS, and TCRdb retained only in-frame sequences with V and J called. Part of the clones is not carried over; for the studies checked, unresolved V genes explain less than half of this, and the remainder is unexplained. V and J calls and clone size are those listed in that table; D and trimming were worked out from the DNA. The sample table shows 100,000 to 150,000 clones, and approximately 81% are seen once. 12% of the sample belongs to the ten largest clones.

A second Seattle source provided samples from volunteer blood donors who had recovered from COVID-19. Each collaborating institution followed its own protocols to collect whole blood in K2EDTA tubes. For TCRbeta analysis, collaborators shipped samples in one of three forms: frozen whole blood, isolated PBMCs, or DNA extracted from either of those sample types. The source of the sample is a study of blood T cell repertoires in COVID-19 (dated by TCRdb to 2018 to 2021). About the investigation overall: The collaborator samples originated in the United States, Italy and Spain and spanned the acute and convalescent phases of COVID-19. The material from the prospective study consisted of cDNA or gDNA derived from T cells, B-cell-depleted T cells, or PBMCs. Deeply sampled blood TCRbeta repertoires from subjects exposed to, actively infected with, or recovered from COVID-19 were included in the dataset. A freely available public database, intended as a resource for researchers studying the immune response to SARS-CoV-2, is where the repertoires were released. Samples came from the ongoing ImmuneRACE study (first 160 participants) plus 1,254 subjects from 6 global collaborators. Sample metadata almost always included a de-identified subject ID, COVID-19 status, age in years and sex. HLA class I and class II types, where available, came from metadata supplied by the sample provider rather than from assay-based typing.

Summary of the overall study and its limitations: How much clinical and demographic metadata was included differed by source and by participant, and the metadata was provided uncurated.

The sequenced sample consisted of peripheral blood. The chain links TRBV6-6 with TRBJ1-6; 8 nucleotides in the junction match TRBD1. This TCR was sampled from a woman in her twenties or thirties who had recovered from COVID-19. The CDR3 corresponds to CARSYGDRGSNSPLHF. The DNA sequence reads TGTGCCCGCAGTTACGGAGACAGGGGCTCCAATTCACCCCTCCACTTT.